This TCR beta chain was identified during a study of early T cells in non-severe SARS-CoV-2 infection. Each single cDNA molecule received a unique molecular identifier. Each CDR3 protein gets one entry after TCRdb re-called the 5' RACE reads with MiXCR. The sample lists 95,000 to 150,000 distinct CDR3 sequences; around 14% were seen once. This clonotype came up a few times. V dropped 1 base and J dropped 4 bases, with 13 bases sitting between them. The CDR3 runs to 15 residues. The germline gives CDR1 KGHSH, CDR2 LQKENI. J is TRBJ1-1 and V is TRBV18, with no clear D. The source of this sequence is an adult who was a healthcare worker with PCR-confirmed SARS-CoV-2 infection or an uninfected control (not recorded which). The sequencing sample was made of whole blood. The CDR3 is CASSPQGFGSTEAFF. The CDR3 DNA is TGTGCCAGCTCACCACAAGGGTTCGGGTCCACTGAAGCTTTCTTT.